These 8 T cell receptor beta chains originate from one sample sequenced in a study of Tregs in tolerant kidney transplant recipients. The data were produced by immunoSEQ multiplex PCR, yet TCRdb's version contains in-frame clones alone and is incomplete. Altogether roughly 40,000 clones are present, roughly 95% being singletons, with the ten largest covering roughly 0.34%. The antigens for these receptors are not known. Source material: Tregs from blood cultured with allogeneic cells. These receptors were obtained from a human donor in good health.

This rearrangement joins TRBV6-5 to TRBJ1-1; TRBD1 matches at 10 bases. CDR3 length: 14 residues. The V gene end was trimmed by 8 bases and the J gene end by 1 base; junction bases not matched to a gene: 4. Germline V gene data show CDR1 as MNHEY and CDR2 as SVGAGI. CDR3 residues: CASQRTGGNTEAFF. The CDR3 nucleotides are TGTGCCAGCCAGCGGACAGGGGGGAACACTGAAGCTTTCTTT.

The V and J genes are TRBV7-2 and TRBJ2-3; 10 nucleotides line up with TRBD2. The CDR3 has 16 residues. Germline lookup yields CDR1 SGHTA and CDR2 FQGNSA. Trimming removed 4 bases from V and 5 bases from J; junction bases left unmatched: 9. Written as DNA, the CDR3 is TGTGCCAGCAGCTCATCTAGCGGGAGTGGGGTAGATACGCAGTATTTT. This translates into CASSSSSGSGVDTQYF.

This clone was seen once. The gene calls are TRBV5-1 and TRBJ2-7; 8 bases align to TRBD1. The germline V gene encodes CDR1 SGHRS and CDR2 YFSETQ. This CDR3 spans 14 amino acids. V trimming: 3 bases; J trimming: 4 bases; junction bases outside the gene matches: 6. The DNA of the CDR3 is TGCGCCAGCAGCTCGCTCAGGGGGCGTTACGAGCAGTACTTC. Translation: CASSSLRGRYEQYF.

The chain carries TRBV5-4 and TRBJ2-5, with TRBD1 as a possible D gene (6 bases). CDR1 is SGHNT, CDR2 YYREEE, per germline (reference sequence). This CDR3 is 17 amino acids long. V dropped 1 base and J dropped 4 bases, with 20 bases sitting between them. In DNA form, the CDR3 reads TGTGCCAGCAGCTTGAACCTGGGATCGGGACACTCAGAGACCCAGTACTTC. This sequence encodes CASSLNLGSGHSETQYF.

Concerning this clone itself: Without the conserved terminal phenylalanine or tryptophan, this CDR3 likely stems from a read error. The DNA is omitted, as the CDR3 cannot be located on it reliably, and the CDR3 follows TCRdb's listing. V is TRBV2 and J is TRBJ1-2; no check of the table's D call, TRBD1, against the DNA was made. CDR1 is SNHLY, CDR2 FYNNEI, per germline. The CDR3 numbers 13 amino acids, ends counted. CDR3 protein: CASTFFRTGGPLR.

The gene calls are TRBV18 and TRBJ2-5; D not certain. This CDR3 is built from 13 residues. Germline V lookup: CDR1 KGHSH, CDR2 LQKENI. The V end was cut by 5 bases, the J end by 2 bases, with 9 bases between. The CDR3 loop is CASSEQQQETQYF. The CDR3 coding sequence is TGTGCCAGCTCAGAGCAACAGCAAGAGACCCAGTACTTC.

This clone appeared a few times. The chain joins TRBV7-9 to TRBJ1-2; D perhaps matches TRBD1 (5 bases). The CDR3 consists of 13 residues. Trimming pared 1 base from V and 5 bases from J, leaving 8 bases between. The germline V gene has CDR1 SEHNR and CDR2 FQNEAQ (reference sequence). CDR3: CASSLGQIYGYTF. CDR3 nucleotide sequence: TGTGCCAGCAGCTTAGGACAGATTTATGGCTACACCTTC.

The rearrangement links TRBV14 to TRBJ2-7; the match to TRBD1 covers 7 bases. The CDR3 is 15 residues long. Germline CDR1 reads SGHDN; CDR2 reads FVKESK. V trimming: 3 bases; J trimming: 0 bases; junction bases outside the gene matches: 5. The CDR3 nucleotides are TGTGCCAGCAGCCACGTGACAGGGTTCTCCTACGAGCAGTACTTC. Protein sequence: CASSHVTGFSYEQYF.